This TCR beta chain was obtained from a study of cytomegalovirus exposure and HLA in healthy donors (dated by TCRdb to 2015 to 2018). In the study overall: An earlier analysis of around 600 of the donors reported about 290 Gb of sequence data and 100 million to 140 million unique TCR beta sequences from 150 million to 200 million T cells. Donor age, sex, ethnicity and CMV serostatus were compiled together with the repertoire data. A later genetic analysis took genome-wide SNP genotypes for 398 of the 666 donors and used that subset as a discovery cohort. About 5 DR-DQ haplotypes were handled as single units for association and clustering, since linkage in the cohort was strong. Using immunosequencing, the study profiled T cell repertoires from some 670 subjects and related those repertoires to cytomegalovirus serostatus. An early release covering roughly 600 HLA-typed donors comprised approximately 290 gigabases of sequencing data and roughly 85 million unique TCR sequences. The number of typed donors differed by locus: 629-630 for A, B, C, DRB1 and DQB1; 522 for DQA1; around 580 for DPA1; and approximately 450 for DPB1. HLA typing included class I and class II loci at four-digit resolution. To predict cytomegalovirus infection status, the study brought together high-throughput TCR immunosequencing, statistical association of individual TCRs with disease status, and machine learning. In an earlier analysis of roughly 580 of the donors, high-throughput TCR beta sequencing was used to judge whether each TCR beta V gene segment behaved as functional or pseudogenic. Across 300 to 400 genotyped donors of the cohort, an average of roughly 250,000 unique TCR beta nucleotide sequences per donor were sequenced, and roughly 18% of those sequences were non-productive. The study was designed to test whether signatures of past pathogen exposure could be identified by cataloging public T cell receptors. Of the 300 to 500 genotyped donors, 65% to 90% were placed in the genetic ancestry cluster associated with self-reported Caucasian donors. Every repertoire in the discovery cohort had been generated on one and the same sequencing platform. In the later analysis, no new phenotypic data were used to find candidate immune exposures; instead, reliance was placed on TCR beta sequences and their occurrence across donors. To study patterns of TCR occurrence, a later analysis re-analyzed previously published TCR beta repertoires from more than 550 donors and added high-resolution HLA genotyping. Besides the first cohort of approximately 710 subjects, a separate validation cohort made up of roughly 120 different subjects was used. Overall study outcomes, separate from this receptor: According to a later analysis, parvovirus B19, influenza, CMV and Epstein-Barr virus appeared linked to several top co-occurrence clusters. In this cohort, only TCR beta chains were sequenced, and detectable features were limited by the absence of alpha or paired-chain data. In a later genetic analysis, fewer N-insertions in productive TCRs were reported among donors in an Asian-associated ancestry cluster than the roughly 710-donor mean. According to a later analysis, most CMV-associated TCR beta chains appeared to be HLA-restricted, and the HLA associations seemed to be driven largely by CMV exposure. Broadly in line with IMGT annotations, most TCR beta V segments showed up in productive rearrangements about 87% or about 30% of the time in an earlier analysis of 450 to 600 of the donors. Immune exposure information for the cohort was limited to CMV serostatus. Because some donors lacked HLA typing at each locus, the association tests relied only on the typed subset. Assigning TCR associations to individual alleles was difficult when HLA alleles, especially DR and DQ, strongly co-occurred. Fewer than 20 rarely observed V segments, including chromosome 9 orphons, were excluded from the earlier analysis of some 590 of the donors because counts were too low. Linkage disequilibrium might explain the correlated functional status among segregating V segments, but an unknown experimental factor could not be excluded. Specific HLA alleles were associated with over 15,000 TCR beta sequences at a false discovery rate of 0.05 in a later analysis. According to a later analysis, TCR association rates differed among HLA loci, with DRB1 alleles showing the most associated TCRs and HLA-C alleles showing the fewest. The authors suggested that the approach could potentially be generalized to other disease states and immunological phenotypes. Most TCR sequences were seen in very few donors, while some public TCRs were found in many individuals. In vitro tests confirmed that a few of the cytomegalovirus-associated TCR beta chains recognize cytomegalovirus antigens. Roughly uniform sequencing depth across donors was assumed in presence/absence analyses, although this assumption may not hold. A further reported finding was that TCR beta sequences accurately predicted the HLA-A and HLA-B alleles for most subjects in the first cohort. A later genetic analysis associated a missense DCLRE1C variant with V-gene and J-gene trimming of TCR beta chains, and an independent cohort replicated the association. The study listed 150 to 200 TCR beta chains as associated with cytomegalovirus. Because the 87-base-pair reads could not distinguish some IMGT-functional V segments, including TRBV6-2 and TRBV6-3, those segments were excluded. In a later analysis, HLA-associated TCR beta chains showed more clonal expansion and lower generation probabilities than non-associated chains that were equally common. The classifier was reported to diagnose cytomegalovirus status with high specificity and sensitivity in both the original and validation cohorts. The sequencing pipeline was judged likely to have produced a cluster of highly shared sequence variants as a technical artifact.

On this clone: Its antigen is not yet known. No quality values exist for individual bases; no much larger clone is one base distant.

Libraries came from the immunoSEQ multiplex PCR assay. A mixture of 60 forward primers for TCR Vbeta segments and 13 reverse primers for TCR Jbeta segments was used in the multiplex PCR. The CDR3 region of rearranged TCR beta genes was amplified from genomic DNA by a multiplex PCR assay. The amplified TCR beta libraries were sequenced on the Illumina HiSeq System as 87-base-pair reads. The paper's data handling went like this. A later analysis counted tens of millions of unique TCR beta chains across the approximately 700 repertoires, and 10 million to 11 million of these chains were shared by at least two donors. Raw reads were error-corrected and collapsed into unique sequences with a nearest-neighbor algorithm that merged closely related sequences to remove PCR and sequencing errors. V, D and J gene segments were assigned by aligning CDR3 sequences to IMGT reference sequences. For a sequence to be retained, a match of at least six nucleotides to both a V gene segment and a J gene segment was required. A rearrangement counted as productive if the CDR3 had no stop codons and remained in frame with V and J, and every other rearrangement counted as non-productive. CDR3 was defined according to IMGT convention as the region running from the second conserved V-encoded cysteine to the conserved J-encoded phenylalanine. The earlier analysis of about 620 of the donors excluded sequences that lacked an unambiguous match to a single V gene segment. An earlier analysis of almost 600 of the donors classified V segments as functional when productive rearrangements were above 56.7% and as segregating when the standard deviation between donors was above 5%. A statistical classification framework was built for diagnosing cytomegalovirus status from the catalog of TCR beta chain sequences. In a later analysis, V and J genes were assigned by comparing TCR nucleotide sequences against IMGT/GENE-DB human TR gene sequences. In a later analysis, CDR3 sequences and most-parsimonious VDJ recombination scenarios were assigned using the TCRdist pipeline. A later analysis defined each TCR beta chain by its CDR3 amino acid sequence plus V-gene family, and excluded reads lacking a unique V-gene family. As a way to deal with suspected cross-contamination and a sequencing artifact, a later analysis dropped hundreds of nucleotide sequences that were highly shared and had low generation probability. For each public chain, a later analysis derived a clonal expansion index from normalized ranks of inferred template counts within each repertoire. In a later analysis, generation probabilities were computed with a VDJ recombination model fitted to out-of-frame rearrangements, and the resulting probabilities were checked against IGoR. In a later analysis, hypergeometric tests were used to score TCR-TCR, TCR-HLA and TCR-CMV co-occurrence, with a repertoire-size bias correction applied to TCR pairs. In a later analysis, false discovery rates were estimated by permuting HLA or CMV assignments 20 times. In a later analysis, co-occurring TCRs were grouped with DBSCAN, and TCRdist sequence similarity was added when clustering was performed within HLA-allele-positive subsets. For co-occurrence clustering, repertoires with fewer than 30,000 or more than 120,000 public chains were excluded, along with several repertoires with anomalous nucleotide sharing. TCRdb stores this immuneACCESS table with in-frame sequences only. Part of the clones is absent; in the studies checked, under half of the shortfall reflects unresolved V genes, and no reason is known for the rest. V and J calls and clone size follow that table, whereas D and trimming were derived from the DNA. In this sample the table shows 90,000 to 100,000 clones, 70% to 80% of which occur a single time. The top ten clonotypes cover 15% to 20% of the sample.

The cohort comprised 666 healthy bone marrow donors. All cohort members were sampled while nominally healthy, although unrecorded immune exposures were likely present. The donor was CMV seropositive and was included in the group of 290 or so seropositive cohort members. Every donor gave a peripheral blood sample, and the peripheral blood mononuclear cells from that sample were used for TCR beta sequencing. Genomic DNA extraction from the blood cell samples was performed with the Qiagen DNeasy Blood Extraction Kit. In the germline V gene, CDR1 corresponds to MGHDK and CDR2 to SYGVNS. V is clipped by 5 bases and J by 7 bases, and the sequence between their germline boundaries is 11 bases long. The CDR3 contains 12 residues, cysteine and phenylalanine counted. Only CDR3 DNA remains: 36 bases, in frame from the first base.

This receptor chain uses TRBV25-1 and TRBJ1-2, with the D gene uncertain. This receptor was taken from a man aged 60-69 years in good health and CMV-seropositive. The specimen sequenced was PBMCs. The bases read TGTGCCAGCAGTAGAACAGAGGGTGGCTACACCTTC. The translation is CASSRTEGGYTF.